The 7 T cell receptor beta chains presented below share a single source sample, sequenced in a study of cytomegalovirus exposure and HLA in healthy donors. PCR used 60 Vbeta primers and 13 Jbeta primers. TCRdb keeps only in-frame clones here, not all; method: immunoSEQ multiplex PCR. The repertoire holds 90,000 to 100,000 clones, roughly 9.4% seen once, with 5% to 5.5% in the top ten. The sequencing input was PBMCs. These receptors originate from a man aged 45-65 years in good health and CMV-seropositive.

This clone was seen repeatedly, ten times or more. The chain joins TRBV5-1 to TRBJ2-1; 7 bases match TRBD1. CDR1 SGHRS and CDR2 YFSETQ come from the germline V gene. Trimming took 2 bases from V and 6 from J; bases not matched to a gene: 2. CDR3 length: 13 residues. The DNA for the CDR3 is TGCGCCAGCAGCTTTTCAGGGGGCAATGAGCAGTTCTTC. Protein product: CASSFSGGNEQFF.

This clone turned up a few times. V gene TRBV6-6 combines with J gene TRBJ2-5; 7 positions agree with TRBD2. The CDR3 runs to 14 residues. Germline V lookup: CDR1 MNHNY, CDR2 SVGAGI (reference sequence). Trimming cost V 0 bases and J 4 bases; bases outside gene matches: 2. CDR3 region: CASSYSWGGETQYF. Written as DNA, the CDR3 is TGTGCCAGCAGTTACTCTTGGGGGGGAGAGACCCAGTACTTC.

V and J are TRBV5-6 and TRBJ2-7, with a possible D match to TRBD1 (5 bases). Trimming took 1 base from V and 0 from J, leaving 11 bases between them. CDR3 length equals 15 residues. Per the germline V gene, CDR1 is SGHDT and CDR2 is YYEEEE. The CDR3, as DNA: TGTGCCAGCAGCTTGAGGGGTCAGGGCTCCTACGAGCAGTACTTC. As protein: CASSLRGQGSYEQYF.

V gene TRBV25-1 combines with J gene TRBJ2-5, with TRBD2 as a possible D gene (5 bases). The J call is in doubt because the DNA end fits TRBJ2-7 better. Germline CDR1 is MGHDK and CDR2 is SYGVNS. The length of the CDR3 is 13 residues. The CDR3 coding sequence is TGTGCCAGCAGTGATCGGGGTATATACGAGCAGTACTTC. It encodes CASSDRGIYEQYF.

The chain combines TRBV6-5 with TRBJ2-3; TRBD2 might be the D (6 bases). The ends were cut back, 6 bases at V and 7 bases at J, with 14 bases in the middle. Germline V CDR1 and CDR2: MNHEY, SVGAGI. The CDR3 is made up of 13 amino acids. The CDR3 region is CASRSPGGNTQYF. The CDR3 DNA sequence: TGTGCCAGCAGGTCACCCGGGGGTAATACGCAGTATTTT.

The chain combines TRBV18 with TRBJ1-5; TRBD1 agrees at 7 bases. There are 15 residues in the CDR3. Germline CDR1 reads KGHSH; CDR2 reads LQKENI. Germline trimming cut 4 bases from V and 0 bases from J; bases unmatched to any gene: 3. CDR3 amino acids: CASSLGTASNQPQHF. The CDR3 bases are TGTGCCAGCTCACTTGGGACAGCTAGCAATCAGCCCCAGCATTTT.

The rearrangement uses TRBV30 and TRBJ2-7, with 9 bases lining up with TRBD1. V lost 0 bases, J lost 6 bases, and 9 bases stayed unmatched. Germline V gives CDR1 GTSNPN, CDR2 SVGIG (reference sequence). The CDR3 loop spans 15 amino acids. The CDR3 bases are TGTGCCTGGAGTGTCCCCCCGGGACAGGGTCGCGAGCAGTACTTC. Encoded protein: CAWSVPPGQGREQYF.